The 19 T cell receptor beta chains listed next were all sequenced from one sample in a study of T cells in Graves' hyperthyroidism and ophthalmopathy. Authors of the study amplified TCR beta CDR3 regions from RNA transcripts. The TCR CDR3 first-round RT-PCR relied on the HTBI primer set. Via MiXCR, TCRdb re-called the multiplex PCR reads, giving one row per CDR3 protein. Counted here are 730,000 or so distinct CDR3 sequences, around 20% occurring once; the ten biggest clones make up approximately 15%. Sequencing used blood. The receptor set was obtained from a woman aged 45-65 years with Graves' hyperthyroidism that later progressed to Graves' ophthalmopathy.

This clonotype came up a few times. The chain employs TRBV5-1 and TRBJ1-2; 9 bases line up with TRBD1. This CDR3 has 16 amino acids. V shed 0 bases and J 5 bases; nucleotides not matched to a gene: 8. Germline V gene data show CDR1 as SGHRS and CDR2 as YFSETQ. The CDR3 DNA is TGCGCCAGCAGCTTGGCCTTAGGACAGGGGATATATGGCTACACCTTC. This translates into CASSLALGQGIYGYTF.

About this clonotype: Given a much more abundant clone one base away, this may be a read error. J is TRBJ2-1 and V is TRBV6-1, with D perhaps TRBD2 (5 bases). The CDR3 spans 14 residues. Looked up from germline, CDR1 is MNHNS and CDR2 is SASEGT. The CDR3 DNA reads TGTGCCAGCAGTGAAGGTACGGGATACAATGGGCAGTTCTTC. Encoded protein: CASSEGTGYNGQFF.

The sample holds many counts of this clonotype. The chain links TRBV5-1 to TRBJ2-2, with 7 bases lining up with TRBD1. The J segment lost 3 bases and the V segment lost 3 bases, leaving 8 bases of the junction unmatched. This CDR3 is 16 amino acids long. Germline V gene sequence: CDR1 SGHRS, CDR2 YFSETQ. The CDR3 protein is CASSWSGQFDTGELFF. CDR3 DNA sequence: TGCGCCAGCAGCTGGTCGGGACAGTTCGACACCGGGGAGCTGTTTTTT. Full variable domain (outside the CDR3, taken from reference TRBV5-1 and TRBJ2-2): KAGVTQTPRYLIKTRGQQVTLSCSPISGHRSVSWYQQTPGQGLQFLFEYFSETQRNKGNFPGRFSGRQFSNSRSEMNVSTLELGDSALYLCASSWSGQFDTGELFFGEGSRLTVL.

V gene TRBV7-9 combines with J gene TRBJ1-2; TRBD1 might be the D (6 bases). V lost 5 bases to trimming and J lost 1 base, with 14 bases between them. The CDR3 sequence is 15 residues long. The germline V gene encodes CDR1 SEHNR and CDR2 FQNEAQ (reference sequence). The CDR3: CASSPNRDYNYGYTF. DNA for the CDR3: TGTGCCAGCAGCCCAAACAGGGATTATAACTATGGCTACACCTTC.

This clonotype was picked up a small number of times. The chain recombines TRBV4-1 with TRBJ1-2; 12 nucleotides match TRBD1. Germline CDR1 is MGHRA and CDR2 is YSYEKL. The CDR3 extends over 16 amino acids. The V and J ends lost 2 bases and 8 bases, in that order; junction bases with no gene match: 9. The CDR3 DNA follows: TGCGCCAGCAGCCAACAACCGGGACAGGGGGCGACAGGCTACACCTTC. Protein sequence: CASSQQPGQGATGYTF.

A few counts support this clonotype. V is TRBV19 and J is TRBJ1-1; possibly TRBD1 for D (5 bases). Between the trimmed V and J ends, which lost 3 bases and 4 bases, there was a span of 9 bases. From germline, CDR1 is LNHDA and CDR2 SQIVND (reference sequence). CDR3 length equals 13 residues. The CDR3 nucleotides read TGTGCCAGTAGTATGGGGCAGGTCACTGAAGCTTTCTTT. Encoded protein: CASSMGQVTEAFF.

CDR3 sequence (DNA): TGCGCCAGCAGCCATTATCAGGGACAGGGGAATGAAAAACTGTTTTTT. Translation gives CASSHYQGQGNEKLFF. This sequence joins TRBV4-1 and TRBJ1-4; 10 bases align to TRBD1. CDR3 length: 16 amino acids. Trimming at V came to 3 bases and at J to 5 bases, leaving 6 bases not matched to a gene. Germline CDR1 is MGHRA and CDR2 is YSYEKL.

This clonotype was detected many times. The chain uses TRBV9 and TRBJ1-1, with 9 bases lining up with TRBD1. From germline, CDR1 is SGDLS and CDR2 YYNGEE. The CDR3 runs 15 residues. J was trimmed by 4 bases and V by 3 bases; bases with no gene match: 7. The CDR3 DNA is TGTGCCAGCAGCGGTAACAGGGGGCTTAGCACTGAAGCTTTCTTT. This translates into CASSGNRGLSTEAFF.

There are many counts of this clonotype. J is TRBJ1-1 and V is TRBV13; TRBD1 is a possible D gene (6 bases). The CDR3 length is 13 residues. Trimming removed 5 bases at V and 4 bases at J, with 11 bases between. Germline CDR1 PRHDT, CDR2 FYEKMQ (reference sequence). This chain's CDR3 is CASSPARGTEAFF. The CDR3 DNA reads TGTGCCAGCAGCCCGGCCAGGGGCACTGAAGCTTTCTTT.

There are many counts of this clonotype. The chain joins TRBV28 to TRBJ1-5; D is undetermined. Germline V gives CDR1 MDHEN, CDR2 SYDVKM. Deletions cut 4 bases from V and 2 bases from J, with 12 bases between. This CDR3 has 15 amino acids. DNA for the CDR3: TGTGCCAGCAGTTCCCCCGCAAATGGCAATCAGCCCCAGCATTTT. It encodes CASSSPANGNQPQHF.

The chain links TRBV29-1 to TRBJ2-1; possibly TRBD1 or TRBD2 for D (5 bases each). The CDR3 is 13 amino acids. Trimming shortened V by 3 bases and J by 6 bases, and 12 bases separated the two germline ends. Germline assignment: CDR1 SQVTM and CDR2 ANQGSEA. In DNA form, the CDR3 reads TGCAGCGTTGAGGGGGTGGCCCCCAATGAGCAGTTCTTC. Protein: CSVEGVAPNEQFF.

This clonotype was counted only a few times. The chain is built from TRBV19 and TRBJ1-4; 7 bases map to TRBD1. The CDR3 spans 15 residues. In germline, CDR1 is LNHDA, CDR2 SQIVND (reference sequence). Unmatched junction bases numbered 14, after V lost 9 bases and J lost 7 bases. The CDR3 reads CASKDDRDYTEKLFF. CDR3 sequence (DNA): TGTGCCAGCAAAGACGACAGGGATTATACTGAAAAACTGTTTTTT. The full variable domain, its missing parts supplied by reference TRBV19 and TRBJ1-4, is DGGITQSPKYLFRKEGQNVTLSCEQNLNHDAMYWYRQDPGQGLRLIYYSQIVNDFQKGDIAEGYSVSREKKESFPLTVTSAQKNPTAFYLCASKDDRDYTEKLFFGSGTQLSVL.

The sample holds many counts of this clonotype. J is TRBJ1-5 and V is TRBV12-3 or TRBV12-4, with a weak D call TRBD1 (5 bases). Trimming cost V 5 bases and J 4 bases, with 12 bases left between them. This CDR3 has 14 residues. This chain's CDR3 is CASSKGETNQPQHF. The CDR3 nucleotides read TGTGCCAGCAGTAAAGGGGAAACAAATCAGCCCCAGCATTTT.

This clonotype was counted at least ten times. This sequence joins TRBV20-1 and TRBJ2-3, with 7 bases identical to TRBD2. The CDR3 runs to 16 residues. The trim removed 3 bases at V and 3 bases at J, leaving 12 bases unmatched. The germline V gene encodes CDR1 DFQATT and CDR2 SNEGSKA (reference sequence). The CDR3 spells CSARGGTSEGTDTQYF. The CDR3 bases are TGCAGTGCTAGGGGAGGGACCTCTGAGGGAACAGATACGCAGTATTTT.

This clonotype was counted at least ten times. This rearrangement joins TRBV6-2 or TRBV6-3 to TRBJ1-5; no firm D call. The CDR3 length is 15 residues. Trimming left V 2 bases short and J 0 bases short, with 8 bases between. Germline-derived CDR1 and CDR2 are MNHEY and SVGEGT. The CDR3 bases are TGTGCCAGCAGTTACCTAGGGAATAGCAATCAGCCCCAGCATTTT. Translation gives CASSYLGNSNQPQHF.

This clonotype was picked up many times. This chain joins TRBV20-1 and TRBJ1-2; maybe TRBD1 (5 bases). CDR3 size: 14 residues. The germline V gene has CDR1 DFQATT and CDR2 SNEGSKA (reference sequence). V was pared by 3 bases and J by 3 bases, with 14 bases between. CDR3 sequence: CSARGELRDYGYTF. As DNA, the CDR3 is TGCAGTGCTAGGGGGGAATTAAGGGACTATGGCTACACCTTC.

This clonotype was observed at least ten times. The J gene is TRBJ2-3, the V gene TRBV6-5; 10 bases map to TRBD1. The junction had 13 bases not matched to a gene; V was cut back by 0 bases and J by 7 bases. The CDR3 is 18 residues long. Germline V gives CDR1 MNHEY, CDR2 SVGAGI. CDR3 DNA: TGTGCCAGCAGTTACTCAGGCTTCGGGACAGGGGCCGGGAATACGCAGTATTTT. Residues: CASSYSGFGTGAGNTQYF.

This clonotype has at least ten counts. The chain combines TRBV27 with TRBJ2-3; 8 bases fit TRBD1. Germline trimming cut 5 bases from V and 0 bases from J; bases unmatched to any gene: 4. Germline CDR1 MNHEY, CDR2 SMNVEV (reference sequence). The CDR3 runs to 15 residues. The DNA for the CDR3 is TGTGCCAGCAGTGCATGGACAGGGAGCACAGATACGCAGTATTTT. It encodes CASSAWTGSTDTQYF.

In this sample, this clonotype turned up a few times. The rearrangement joins TRBV29-1 to TRBJ2-6, with D unclear. Germline V gene lookup returns CDR1 SQVTM and CDR2 ANQGSEA. Trimming left V 4 bases short and J 1 base short, with 8 bases between. The CDR3 loop spans 14 amino acids. The CDR3 coding sequence is TGCAGCGTTGTTCCCCGATCTGGGGCCAACGTCCTGACTTTC. Translating gives CSVVPRSGANVLTF.